This T cell receptor (beta chain) comes out of a study of Ad26.COV2.S vaccination and SARS-CoV-2 variants (dated by TCRdb to the early 2020s). Concerning the study at large: Donors in the vaccine arm were drawn from COV1001, a multicentre, randomized, double-blind, placebo-controlled phase I-IIa trial testing Ad26.COV2.S in healthy adults. Ad26.COV2.S was given intramuscularly at 5x10^10 or 1x10^11 viral particles, as a single shot or as two shots 56 days apart. TCRbeta repertoire sequencing was used to assess the specificity and breadth of SARS-CoV-2-reactive T cell receptors after Ad26.COV2.S vaccination. A total of approximately 32 samples were included in the TCR-sequenced set, comprising roughly 20 Ad26.COV2.S vaccine recipients, 5 placebo recipients and 8 SARS-CoV-2 convalescent individuals. Trial participants were randomized into five groups of five, in which low-dose or high-dose Ad26.COV2.S was given once or twice, or placebo was given on both occasions. Blinding of investigators to trial group allocation was maintained during experiments and outcome assessment.

The sample's treatment or condition label is to be understood as: some 20 received Ad26.COV2.S at low or high dose, single or two shots; roughly five received placebo; per-sample allocation not given. Repertoires of vaccine and placebo recipients were sequenced from samples taken on day 63 after the first injection. In Cohort 1b, roughly 25 adults aged 18-55 years were enrolled at a single site in Boston, USA, between 29 July and 7 August 2020. Ad26.COV2.S was a replication-incompetent adenovirus type 26 vector that expressed a prefusion-stabilized SARS-CoV-2 spike protein derived from the original Wuhan strain. Deletion took 7 bases off V and 6 bases off J, with a span of 13 bases between the germline ends. The germline V gene (reference sequence) gives CDR1 as LNHDA and CDR2 as SQIVND. The cysteine opens and the phenylalanine closes a CDR3 of 14 amino acids. The retained sequence is limited to the CDR3, 42 bases, with the frame set at the first base.

On this clone itself: Which antigen it targets is not known. It has no much larger one-base neighbor in the sample; base qualities were not kept.

TCRbeta CDR3 regions were sequenced with the immunoSEQ Assay. After extraction, genomic DNA underwent amplification by bias-controlled multiplex PCR, followed by high-throughput sequencing. The study's own analysis went as follows. To quantify the absolute abundance of every unique TCRbeta CDR3 region, sequences were collapsed and filtered. T cell fraction was estimated by normalizing TCRbeta template counts to usable DNA, with usable DNA measured through amplification of reference genes found in all nucleated cells. Repertoire TCRs were annotated as SARS-CoV-2-specific by exact matching of V gene, CDR3 amino acid sequence and J gene to a known reactive TCR set. The reference SARS-CoV-2 TCR set was derived from MIRA and filtered for enrichment in COVID-19-positive ImmuneCODE repertoires, a step that removed public or cross-reactive TCRs. Using the MIRA antigens, annotated TCRs were further analysed by specific ORF or by position within an ORF. Breadth was defined as the number of annotated unique rearrangements divided by the total number of unique productive rearrangements, and depth was defined as the summed frequency of the annotated unique rearrangements. Two-sided Wilcoxon rank-sum tests were used to compare TCR breadth between groups. TCRdb re-hosts the immuneACCESS table, in-frame sequences only. Its copies lack some clones; in the studies checked, an unresolved V gene accounts for under half of them, and the cause for the rest is not known. That table is the source of V, J and clone size, and D and trimming were worked out from the DNA. Across this sample there are approximately 400,000 clones, with around 82% seen only once. The ten largest make up approximately 7.8% of the sample.

On the study overall, not on this receptor specifically: Vaccine and placebo recipients had similar non-spike TCR breadth, a finding consistent with the vaccine containing only spike. Ad26.COV2.S recipients had higher spike-specific TCR breadth than placebo recipients (P = 0.0014). After vaccination, substantial breadth of spike-specific CD8+ and CD4+ T cell responses was reported. The study lacked the statistical power to compare responses across vaccine doses or regimens. According to the authors, total T cell responses may have been underestimated by the TCR breadth and depth analyses.

The rearrangement joined TRBV19 to TRBJ1-6; no D gene can be assigned with confidence. The sequencing here drew on peripheral blood, taken in a trial of Ad26.COV2.S vaccine versus placebo. This clonotype was sampled from a person between 18 and 60 years old who received the Ad26.COV2.S COVID-19 vaccine or a placebo. The sequenced DNA: TGTGCCAGTAACCGTCGACGGACTAATTCACCCCTCCACTTT. Its amino acids are CASNRRRTNSPLHF.